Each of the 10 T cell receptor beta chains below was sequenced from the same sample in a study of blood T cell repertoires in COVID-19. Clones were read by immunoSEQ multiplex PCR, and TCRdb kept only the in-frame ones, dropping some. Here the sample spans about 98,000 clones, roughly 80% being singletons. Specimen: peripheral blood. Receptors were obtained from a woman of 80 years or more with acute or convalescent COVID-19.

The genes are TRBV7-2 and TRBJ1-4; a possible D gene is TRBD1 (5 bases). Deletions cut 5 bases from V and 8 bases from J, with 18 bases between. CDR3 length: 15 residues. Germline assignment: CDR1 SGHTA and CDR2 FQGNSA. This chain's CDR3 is CASSPNGGLREKLFF. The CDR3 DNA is TGTGCCAGCAGCCCAAATGGGGGGTTAAGAGAAAAACTGTTTTTT.

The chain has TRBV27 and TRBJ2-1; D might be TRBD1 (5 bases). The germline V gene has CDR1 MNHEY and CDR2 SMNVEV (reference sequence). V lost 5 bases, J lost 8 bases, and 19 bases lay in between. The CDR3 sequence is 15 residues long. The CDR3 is CASSRTRAQGDEQFF. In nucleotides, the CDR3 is TGTGCCAGCAGTAGGACCCGGGCCCAGGGCGATGAGCAGTTCTTC.

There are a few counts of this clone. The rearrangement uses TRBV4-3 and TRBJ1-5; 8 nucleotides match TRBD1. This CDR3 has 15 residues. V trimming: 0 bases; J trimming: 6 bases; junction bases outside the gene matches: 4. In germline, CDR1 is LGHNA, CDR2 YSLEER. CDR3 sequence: CASSQEAGGGQPQHF. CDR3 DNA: TGCGCCAGCAGCCAAGAGGCAGGGGGCGGTCAGCCCCAGCATTTT.

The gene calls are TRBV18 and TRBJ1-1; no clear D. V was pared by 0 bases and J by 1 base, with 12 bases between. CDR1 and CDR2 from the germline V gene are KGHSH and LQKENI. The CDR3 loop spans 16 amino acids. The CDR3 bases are TGTGCCAGCTCACCACCGGGGAGGGCAGGGAACACTGAAGCTTTCTTT. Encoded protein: CASSPPGRAGNTEAFF.

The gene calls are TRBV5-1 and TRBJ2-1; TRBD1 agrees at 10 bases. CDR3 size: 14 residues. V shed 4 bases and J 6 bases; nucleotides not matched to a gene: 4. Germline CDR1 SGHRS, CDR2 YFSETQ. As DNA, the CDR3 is TGCGCCAGCAGCGTCGGACAGGGGGTCAATGAGCAGTTCTTC. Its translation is CASSVGQGVNEQFF.

The chain's CDR3 is CASSQAQTGTNTDTQYF. DNA of the CDR3: TGTGCCAGCAGCCAAGCTCAGACAGGTACCAACACAGATACGCAGTATTTT. The chain is built from TRBV4-2 and TRBJ2-3; a weak D match, TRBD1 (6 bases). The length of the CDR3 is 17 residues. From germline, CDR1 is LGHNA and CDR2 YNFKEQ. V was shortened by 1 base and J by 2 bases, with 16 bases between the two germline ends.

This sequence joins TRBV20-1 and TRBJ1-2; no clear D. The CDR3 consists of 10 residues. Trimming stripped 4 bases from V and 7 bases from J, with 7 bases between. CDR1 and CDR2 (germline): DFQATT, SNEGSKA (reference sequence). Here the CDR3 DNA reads TGCAGTGCTATTCGGTTTGGCTACACCTTC. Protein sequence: CSAIRFGYTF.

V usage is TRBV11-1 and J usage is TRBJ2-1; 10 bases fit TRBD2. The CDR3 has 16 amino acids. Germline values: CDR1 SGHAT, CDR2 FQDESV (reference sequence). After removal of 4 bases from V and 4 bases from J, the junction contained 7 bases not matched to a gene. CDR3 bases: TGTGCCAGCAGCTCCCCTAGCGGGGGAGTATACAATGAGCAGTTCTTC. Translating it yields CASSSPSGGVYNEQFF.

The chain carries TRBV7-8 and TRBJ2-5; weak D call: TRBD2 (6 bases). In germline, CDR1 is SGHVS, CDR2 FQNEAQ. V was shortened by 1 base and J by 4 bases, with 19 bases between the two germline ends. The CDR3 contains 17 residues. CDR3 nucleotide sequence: TGTGCCAGCAGCTTAGGCAGGGTGTCGGGGGTGCGAGAGACCCAGTACTTC. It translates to CASSLGRVSGVRETQYF. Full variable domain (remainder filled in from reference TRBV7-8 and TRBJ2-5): GAGVSQSPRYKVAKRGQDVALRCDPISGHVSLFWYQQALGQGPEFLTYFQNEAQLDKSGLPSDRFFAERPEGSVSTLKIQRTQQEDSAVYLCASSLGRVSGVRETQYFGPGTRLLVL.

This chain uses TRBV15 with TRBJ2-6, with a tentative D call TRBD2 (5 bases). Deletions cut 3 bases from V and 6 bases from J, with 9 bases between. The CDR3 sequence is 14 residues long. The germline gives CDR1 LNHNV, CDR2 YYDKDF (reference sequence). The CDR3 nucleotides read TGTGCCACCAGCAGGAGGGCGCCGGCCAACGTCCTGACTTTC. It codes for CATSRRAPANVLTF.